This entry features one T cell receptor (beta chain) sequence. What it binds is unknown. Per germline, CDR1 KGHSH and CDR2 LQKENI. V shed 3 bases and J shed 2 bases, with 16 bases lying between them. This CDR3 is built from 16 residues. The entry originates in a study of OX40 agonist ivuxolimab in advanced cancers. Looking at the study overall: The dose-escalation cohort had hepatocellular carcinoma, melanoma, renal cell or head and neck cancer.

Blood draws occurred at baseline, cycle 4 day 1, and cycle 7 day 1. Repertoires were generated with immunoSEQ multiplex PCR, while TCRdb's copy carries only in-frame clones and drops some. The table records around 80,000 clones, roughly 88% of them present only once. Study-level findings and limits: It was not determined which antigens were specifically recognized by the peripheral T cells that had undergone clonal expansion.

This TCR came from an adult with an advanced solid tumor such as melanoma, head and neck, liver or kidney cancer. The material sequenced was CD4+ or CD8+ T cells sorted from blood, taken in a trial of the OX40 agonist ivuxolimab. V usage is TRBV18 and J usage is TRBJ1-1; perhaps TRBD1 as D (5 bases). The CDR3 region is CASSPFSDSSNTEAFF. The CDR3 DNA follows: TGTGCCAGCTCACCCTTTTCCGACAGCTCTAACACTGAAGCTTTCTTT. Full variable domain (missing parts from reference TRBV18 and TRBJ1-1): NAGVMQNPRHLVRRRGQEARLRCSPMKGHSHVYWYRQLPEEGLKFMVYLQKENIIDESGMPKERFSAEFPKEGPSILRIQQVVRGDSAAYFCASSPFSDSSNTEAFFGQGTRLTVV.